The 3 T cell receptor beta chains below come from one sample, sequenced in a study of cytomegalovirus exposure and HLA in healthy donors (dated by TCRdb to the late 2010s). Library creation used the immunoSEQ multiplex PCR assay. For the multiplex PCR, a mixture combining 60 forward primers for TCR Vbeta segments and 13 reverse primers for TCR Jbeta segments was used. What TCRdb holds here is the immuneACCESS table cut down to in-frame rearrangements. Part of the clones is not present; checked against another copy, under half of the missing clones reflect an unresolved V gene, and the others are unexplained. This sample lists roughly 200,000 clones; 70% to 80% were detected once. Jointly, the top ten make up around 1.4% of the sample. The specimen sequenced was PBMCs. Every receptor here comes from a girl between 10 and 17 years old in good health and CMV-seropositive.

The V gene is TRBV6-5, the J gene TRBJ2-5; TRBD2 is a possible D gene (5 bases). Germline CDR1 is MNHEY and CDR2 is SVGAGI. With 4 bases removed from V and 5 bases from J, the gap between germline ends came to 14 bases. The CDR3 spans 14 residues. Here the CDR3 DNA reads TGTGCCAGCAGTTCCCCGGGGTTAGAGGAGACCCAGTACTTC. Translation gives CASSSPGLEETQYF.

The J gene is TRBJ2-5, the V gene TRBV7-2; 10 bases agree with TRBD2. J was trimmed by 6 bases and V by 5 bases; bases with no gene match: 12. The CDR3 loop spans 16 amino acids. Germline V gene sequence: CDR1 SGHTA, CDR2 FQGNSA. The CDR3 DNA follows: TGTGCCAGCAGCCTGGAGCGGGGGGGCCCCTTAAAGACCCAGTACTTC. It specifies CASSLERGGPLKTQYF.

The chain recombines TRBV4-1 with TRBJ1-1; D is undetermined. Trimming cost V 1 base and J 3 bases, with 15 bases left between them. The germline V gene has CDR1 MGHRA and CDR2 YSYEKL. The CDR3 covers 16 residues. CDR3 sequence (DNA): TGCGCCAGCAGCCAAGGCGGGGTAGGGTACGACACTGAAGCTTTCTTT. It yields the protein CASSQGGVGYDTEAFF.